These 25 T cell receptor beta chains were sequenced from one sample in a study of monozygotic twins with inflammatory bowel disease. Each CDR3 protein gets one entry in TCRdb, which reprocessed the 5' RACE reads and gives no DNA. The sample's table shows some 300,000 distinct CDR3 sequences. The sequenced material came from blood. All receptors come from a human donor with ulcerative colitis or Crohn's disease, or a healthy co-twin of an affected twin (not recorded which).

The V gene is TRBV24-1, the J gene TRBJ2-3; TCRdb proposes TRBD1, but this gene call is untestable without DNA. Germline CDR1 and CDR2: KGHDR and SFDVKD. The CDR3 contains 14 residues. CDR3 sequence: CATSDFARTDTQYF.

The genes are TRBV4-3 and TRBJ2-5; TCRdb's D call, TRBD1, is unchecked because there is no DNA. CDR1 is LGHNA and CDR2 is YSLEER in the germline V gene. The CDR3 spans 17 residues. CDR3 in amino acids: CASSQDKGGDPQETQYF.

This CDR3 reads CASSPGQSSANVLTF. The chain carries TRBV18 and TRBJ2-6; TCRdb names TRBD1, which stays unverified in the absence of DNA. The length of the CDR3 is 15 residues. From germline, CDR1 is KGHSH and CDR2 LQKENI. The full variable domain, its missing parts supplied by reference TRBV18 and TRBJ2-6, is NAGVMQNPRHLVRRRGQEARLRCSPMKGHSHVYWYRQLPEEGLKFMVYLQKENIIDESGMPKERFSAEFPKEGPSILRIQQVVRGDSAAYFCASSPGQSSANVLTFGAGSRLTVL.

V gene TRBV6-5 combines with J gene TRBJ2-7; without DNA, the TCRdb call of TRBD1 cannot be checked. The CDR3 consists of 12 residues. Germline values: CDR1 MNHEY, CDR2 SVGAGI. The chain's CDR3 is CASKRTGSERYF.

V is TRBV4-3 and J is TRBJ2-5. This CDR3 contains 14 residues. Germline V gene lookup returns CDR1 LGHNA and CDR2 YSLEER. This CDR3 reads CASSREHVQETQYF.

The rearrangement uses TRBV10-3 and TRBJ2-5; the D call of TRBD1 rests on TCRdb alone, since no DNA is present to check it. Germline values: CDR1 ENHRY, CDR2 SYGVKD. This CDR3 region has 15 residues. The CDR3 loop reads CAISDNQGVAETQYF.

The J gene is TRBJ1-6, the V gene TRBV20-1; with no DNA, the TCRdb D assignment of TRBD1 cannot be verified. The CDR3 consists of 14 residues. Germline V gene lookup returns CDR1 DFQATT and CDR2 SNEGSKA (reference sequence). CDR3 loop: CSASPGTGNSPLHF.

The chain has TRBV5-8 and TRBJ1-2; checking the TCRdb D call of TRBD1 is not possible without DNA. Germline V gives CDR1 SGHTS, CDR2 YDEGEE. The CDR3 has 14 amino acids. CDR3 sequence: CASSLVGQGYGYTF. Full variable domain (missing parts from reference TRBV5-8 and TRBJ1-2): EAGVTQSPTHLIKTRGQQATLRCSPISGHTSVYWYQQALGLGLQFLLWYDEGEERNRGNFPPRFSGRQFPNYSSELNVNALELEDSALYLCASSLVGQGYGYTFGSGTRLTVV.

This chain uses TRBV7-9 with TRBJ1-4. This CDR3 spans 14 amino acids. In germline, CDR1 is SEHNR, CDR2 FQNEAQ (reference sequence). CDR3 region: CASSLDTDNEKLFF.

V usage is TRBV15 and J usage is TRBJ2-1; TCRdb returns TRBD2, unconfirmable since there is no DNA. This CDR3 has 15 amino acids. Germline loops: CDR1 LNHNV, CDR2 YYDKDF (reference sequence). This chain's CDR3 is CATSRGGSSYNEQFF.

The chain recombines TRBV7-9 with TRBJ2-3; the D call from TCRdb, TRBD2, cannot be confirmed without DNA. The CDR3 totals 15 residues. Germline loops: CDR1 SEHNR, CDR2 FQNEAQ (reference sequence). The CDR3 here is CASSLGLVADDTQYF.

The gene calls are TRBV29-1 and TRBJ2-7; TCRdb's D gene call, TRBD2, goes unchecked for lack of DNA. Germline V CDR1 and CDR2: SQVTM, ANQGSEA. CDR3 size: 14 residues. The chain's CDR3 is CSALLAGSSYEQYF.

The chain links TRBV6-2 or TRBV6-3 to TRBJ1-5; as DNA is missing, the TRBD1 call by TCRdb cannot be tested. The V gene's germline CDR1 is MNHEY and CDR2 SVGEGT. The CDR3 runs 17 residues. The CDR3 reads CASSLRRPETSNQPQHF.

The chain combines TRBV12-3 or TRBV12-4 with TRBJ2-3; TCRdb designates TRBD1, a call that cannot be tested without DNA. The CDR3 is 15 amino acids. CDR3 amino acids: CASGGEAAAWDTQYF.

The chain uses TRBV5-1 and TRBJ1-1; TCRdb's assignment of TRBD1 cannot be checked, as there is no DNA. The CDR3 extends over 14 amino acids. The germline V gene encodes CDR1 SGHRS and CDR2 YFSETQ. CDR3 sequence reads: CASSSVGRGTEAFF.

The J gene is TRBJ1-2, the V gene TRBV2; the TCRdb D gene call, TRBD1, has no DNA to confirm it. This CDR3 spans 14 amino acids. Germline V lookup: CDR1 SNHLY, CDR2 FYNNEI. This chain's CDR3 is CASNPRVWADGYTF.

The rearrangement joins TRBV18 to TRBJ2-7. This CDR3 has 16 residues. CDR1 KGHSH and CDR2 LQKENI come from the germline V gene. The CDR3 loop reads CASSPALGVSSYEQYF.

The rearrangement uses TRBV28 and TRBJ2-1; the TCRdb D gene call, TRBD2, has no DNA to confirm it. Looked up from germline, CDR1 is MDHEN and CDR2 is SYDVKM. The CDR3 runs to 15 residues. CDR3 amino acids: CASSDRDYSGGEQFF.

The CDR3 protein is CASSSDGDYGYTF. The chain links TRBV5-1 to TRBJ1-2. The CDR3 has 13 amino acids. Germline assignment: CDR1 SGHRS and CDR2 YFSETQ.

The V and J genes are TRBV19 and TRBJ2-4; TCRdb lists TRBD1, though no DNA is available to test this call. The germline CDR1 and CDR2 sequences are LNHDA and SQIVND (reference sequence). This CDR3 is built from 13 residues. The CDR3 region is CASSITGWNIQYF.

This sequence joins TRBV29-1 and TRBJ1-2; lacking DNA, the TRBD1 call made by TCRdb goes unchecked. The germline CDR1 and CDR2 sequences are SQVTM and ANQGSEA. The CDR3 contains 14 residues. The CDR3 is CSVRHRDTYYGYTF.

The CDR3 here is CASSLLLPGSDQPQHF. The rearrangement joins TRBV5-5 to TRBJ1-5; TCRdb's D gene call, TRBD1, goes unchecked for lack of DNA. Germline CDR1 SGHKS, CDR2 YYEKEE (reference sequence). The CDR3 covers 16 residues.

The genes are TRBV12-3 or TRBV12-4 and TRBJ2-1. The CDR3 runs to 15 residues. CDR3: CASRSSGTTYNEQFF.

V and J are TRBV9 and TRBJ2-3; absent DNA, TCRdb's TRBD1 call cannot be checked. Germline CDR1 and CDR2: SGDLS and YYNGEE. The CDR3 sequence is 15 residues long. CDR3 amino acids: CASSGAYGRGDTQYF.

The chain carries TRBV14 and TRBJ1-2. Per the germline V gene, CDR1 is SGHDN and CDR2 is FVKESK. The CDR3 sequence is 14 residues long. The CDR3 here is CASSQGSWGGGYTF.